The 21 T cell receptor beta chains listed next were all sequenced from one sample in a study of regulatory T cells in long-lasting Graves disease. Time point here: newly diagnosed GD, antithyroid drugs for less than 3 months. Construction of the TCR library relied on RNA isolated from PBMCs. Arm-PCR with iRepertoire HTBI primers amplified the CDR3 regions for these TCR beta libraries. TCRdb used MiXCR to reprocess the multiplex PCR reads, holding one entry per CDR3 protein. The sample yields about 450,000 distinct CDR3 sequences, about 16% seen once. This sample also appeared in a second study, on T cells in Graves' hyperthyroidism and ophthalmopathy.

The sequencing here drew on peripheral blood mononuclear cells (PBMCs), taken at new diagnosis, from a patient treated with antithyroid drugs. The receptor source for this set is a woman aged 25 to 39 with Graves disease.

The rearrangement links TRBV18 to TRBJ2-3, with D possibly matching TRBD2 (6 bases). V was shortened by 6 bases and J by 2 bases, with 21 bases between the two germline ends. This CDR3 region has 17 residues. Germline lookup yields CDR1 KGHSH and CDR2 LQKENI. The CDR3 nucleotides read TGTGCCAGCTCCCGTCCGGGACTGAGCCTCTTCACAGATACGCAGTATTTT. Protein: CASSRPGLSLFTDTQYF.

This clonotype appeared many times. The J gene is TRBJ1-1, the V gene TRBV29-1, with D hard to call. Trimming stripped 4 bases from V and 0 bases from J, with 9 bases between. This CDR3 is 13 amino acids long. Germline values: CDR1 SQVTM, CDR2 ANQGSEA. This CDR3 reads CSVVEAMNTEAFF. In DNA, the CDR3 is TGCAGCGTTGTTGAGGCGATGAACACTGAAGCTTTCTTT. Full variable domain (missing parts from reference TRBV29-1 and TRBJ1-1): SAVISQKPSRDICQRGTSLTIQCQVDSQVTMMFWYRQQPGQSLTLIATANQGSEATYESGFVIDKFPISRPNLTFSTLTVSNMSPEDSSIYLCSVVEAMNTEAFFGQGTRLTVV.

This clonotype was recorded many times. V gene TRBV2 combines with J gene TRBJ2-3; D is perhaps TRBD1 (6 bases). There are 12 residues in the CDR3. The V gene's germline CDR1 is SNHLY and CDR2 FYNNEI. V lost 6 bases and J lost 10, with 14 bases in between. In DNA, the CDR3 is TGTGCCAGCAGGGGTACAGGGACCTCGCAGTATTTT. Amino acids: CASRGTGTSQYF.

This clonotype came up many times. The chain links TRBV11-2 to TRBJ2-3; TRBD2 aligns across 7 bases. Losses at the gene ends were 8 bases for V and 4 bases for J; bases not matched to a gene: 6. The germline gives CDR1 SGHAT, CDR2 FQNNGV. This CDR3 spans 13 amino acids. CDR3 loop: CASLAGDADTQYF. The CDR3 DNA reads TGTGCCAGCCTGGCGGGAGACGCAGATACGCAGTATTTT. The whole variable domain, remainder taken from reference TRBV11-2 and TRBJ2-3, is EAGVAQSPRYKIIEKRQSVAFWCNPISGHATLYWYQQILGQGPKLLIQFQNNGVVDDSQLPKDRFSAERLKGVDSTLKIQPAKLEDSAVYLCASLAGDADTQYFGPGTRLTVL.

Details on this clonotype: A far larger clone is only one base removed, so a read error is likely. V usage is TRBV7-9 and J usage is TRBJ2-1, with 8 bases that match TRBD2. V shed 5 bases, J shed 0 bases, and the junction held 6 bases outside the gene matches. This CDR3 has 16 residues. From germline, CDR1 is SEHNR and CDR2 FQNEAQ (reference sequence). The CDR3 nucleotides read TGTGCCAGCAGCGGTGAGCGGGAGAGCTCCTACAATGAGCAGTTCTTC. Its translation: CASSGERESSYNEQFF.

V is TRBV6-9 and J is TRBJ1-2; TRBD1 is a possible D gene (5 bases). CDR1 and CDR2 (germline): MNHGY, SVAAGI. Trimming took 4 bases from V and 3 from J, leaving 15 bases between them. The CDR3 consists of 15 residues. CDR3 sequence (DNA): TGTGCCAGCAGTTCAGGCAGTCGGGGGTACTATGGCTACACCTTC. It yields the protein CASSSGSRGYYGYTF.

This clonotype has a count of ten or more. The rearrangement uses TRBV12-3 or TRBV12-4 and TRBJ1-2; 9 bases are a match to TRBD1. The CDR3 consists of 16 residues. V gave up 4 bases and J gave up 6 bases; unmatched junction bases: 12. CDR3 nucleotide sequence: TGTGCCAGCAGTTCCAGGACAGGGGAGTATGGTGATGGCTACACCTTC. Translating gives CASSSRTGEYGDGYTF.

This clonotype has a count of ten or more. This rearrangement joins TRBV29-1 to TRBJ2-1; D might be TRBD1 or TRBD2, each matching 5 bases. V lost 7 bases and J lost 4, with 11 bases in between. The CDR3 extends over 12 amino acids. From germline, CDR1 is SQVTM and CDR2 ANQGSEA. The CDR3 DNA is TGCAGCGCCGGGACCGTATACAATGAGCAGTTCTTC. The encoded protein is CSAGTVYNEQFF.

As to this clonotype: The junction differs from germline at one of its ends, possibly a read error. The rearrangement joins TRBV5-1 to TRBJ2-1, with 10 positions matching TRBD2. CDR3 length: 16 amino acids. In germline, CDR1 is SGHRS, CDR2 YFSETQ. The CDR3 DNA is TGCGCCAGCAGCTCGTGGGGGACTAGCGTAGACAATGAGCGGTTCTTC. Translated: CASSSWGTSVDNERFF.

This clonotype showed up many times. The chain uses TRBV24-1 and TRBJ2-7, with 7 nucleotides matching TRBD1. There are 13 residues in the CDR3. J gave up 6 bases and V 3 bases, and 4 bases lay outside the gene matches. Germline CDR1 KGHDR, CDR2 SFDVKD. CDR3 loop: CATSDTTGFEQYF. CDR3 bases: TGTGCCACCAGTGATACGACAGGGTTCGAGCAGTACTTC.

This clonotype was seen repeatedly, ten times or more. The rearrangement links TRBV6-2 or TRBV6-3 to TRBJ1-1; D is perhaps TRBD1 (5 bases). CDR1 MNHEY and CDR2 SVGEGT come from the germline V gene. This CDR3 is built from 16 residues. Trimming removed 3 bases at V and 0 bases at J, with 14 bases between. For the CDR3, the DNA is TGTGCCAGCAGTTATGCTAATGGGGGTATGAACACTGAAGCTTTCTTT. It yields the protein CASSYANGGMNTEAFF.

There are many counts of this clonotype. Relative to the germline gene, one junction end is altered; a read error may explain this. This sequence joins TRBV12-3 or TRBV12-4 and TRBJ2-1; 8 bases align to TRBD2. The CDR3 is 15 amino acids. CDR3 sequence: CASSLMGLGDNEQFF. The CDR3 DNA is TGTGCCAGCAGCCTAATGGGACTAGGCGACAATGAGCAGTTCTTT.

This clonotype was seen ten or more times. The chain uses TRBV10-3 and TRBJ2-3; D remains unclear. Germline V gene sequence: CDR1 ENHRY, CDR2 SYGVKD. The CDR3 totals 13 residues. V was pared by 3 bases and J by 2 bases, with 6 bases between. CDR3 region: CAISDMVTDTQYF. CDR3 sequence (DNA): TGTGCCATCAGTGATATGGTCACAGATACGCAGTATTTT.

This clonotype was seen more than once but under ten times. The J gene is TRBJ2-1, the V gene TRBV20-1; no clear D. The V gene's germline CDR1 is DFQATT and CDR2 SNEGSKA (reference sequence). The CDR3 runs to 15 residues. V was pared by 5 bases and J by 4 bases, with 18 bases between. CDR3 coding DNA: TGCAGTGCTGTTGAACTGGATTCTCTTTACAATGAGCAGTTCTTC. As protein: CSAVELDSLYNEQFF.

A note on this clonotype: A much more abundant neighbour one base away suggests this may be a read error. The missing conserved phenylalanine or tryptophan at the end of this CDR3 makes a read error likely. The chain recombines TRBV7-6 with TRBJ1-1, with D possibly being TRBD1 (5 bases). CDR1 is SGHVS, CDR2 FNYEAQ, per germline. V lost 1 base, J lost 1 base, and 16 bases lay in between. The CDR3 has 17 residues. CDR3 residues: CASSLVPPGLRNTEAFS. DNA of the CDR3: TGTGCCAGCAGCTTAGTACCCCCGGGACTCCGGAACACTGAAGCTTTCTCT.

The rearrangement links TRBV19 to TRBJ2-4, with TRBD1 matching 7 bases. With 4 bases clipped from V and 1 base from J, the junction kept 7 bases outside the gene matches. Germline loops: CDR1 LNHDA, CDR2 SQIVND (reference sequence). The CDR3 consists of 16 residues. Written as DNA, the CDR3 is TGTGCCAGTAGTAACCCGAAGGGGGCGGCCAAAAACATTCAGTACTTC. It translates to CASSNPKGAAKNIQYF.

The chain carries TRBV18 and TRBJ2-1; 15 positions match TRBD2. The V and J ends lost 2 bases and 9 bases, in that order; junction bases with no gene match: 8. CDR1 is KGHSH, CDR2 LQKENI, per germline. This CDR3 contains 17 residues. The CDR3 nucleotides read TGTGCCAGCTCACCAATGCCGGGACTAGCGGGAGGTTTTGAGCAGTTCTTC. This translates into CASSPMPGLAGGFEQFF.

There are many counts of this clonotype. The chain is built from TRBV6-2 or TRBV6-3 and TRBJ2-7; 7 bases are a match to TRBD2. The ends lost 2 bases at V and 0 bases at J; junction bases unmatched: 4. The CDR3 has 15 residues. Per the germline V gene, CDR1 is MNHEY and CDR2 is SVGEGT. CDR3 region: CASSYGSSGSYEQYF. The CDR3 nucleotides read TGTGCCAGCAGTTACGGGTCTAGCGGCTCCTACGAGCAGTACTTC.

The V gene is TRBV9, the J gene TRBJ1-1, with D uncertain. The CDR3 has 13 amino acids. V lost 5 bases and J 6 bases, leaving 14 bases between the germline ends. Per germline, CDR1 SGDLS and CDR2 YYNGEE. CDR3 loop: CASSLHLMAEAFF. The CDR3 coding sequence is TGTGCCAGCAGTTTACACCTGATGGCTGAAGCTTTCTTT.

This clonotype was detected many times. The rearrangement joins TRBV11-2 to TRBJ2-7; 8 bases agree with TRBD2. The ends lost 3 bases at V and 1 base at J; junction bases unmatched: 5. The CDR3 is made up of 15 amino acids. Germline V gene data show CDR1 as SGHAT and CDR2 as FQNNGV. In DNA form, the CDR3 reads TGTGCCAGCAGCTTCCCCGGGACTAGATCCTACGAGCAGTACTTC. Its protein is CASSFPGTRSYEQYF.

This clonotype was observed a handful of times. The genes are TRBV4-3 and TRBJ2-4; 12 positions match TRBD1. In germline, CDR1 is LGHNA, CDR2 YSLEER. J gave up 7 bases and V 4 bases, and 11 bases lay outside the gene matches. The CDR3 runs 17 residues. The CDR3 sequence is CASSPFTGTGGTNIQYF. The CDR3, as DNA: TGCGCCAGCAGCCCATTTACCGGGACAGGGGGCACGAACATTCAGTACTTC.